This T cell receptor (beta chain) was recovered during a study of T cell changes during pregnancy in multiple sclerosis. Measured with immunoSEQ multiplex PCR; TCRdb has only the in-frame clones, and not every one. The repertoire holds approximately 38,000 clones, with more than 85% as singletons. The V and J ends lost 2 bases and 2 bases, in that order; junction bases with no gene match: 5. Germline CDR1 and CDR2: LGHNA and YSLEER. CDR3 length: 15 residues. This chain links TRBV4-3 with TRBJ2-7, with 8 bases lining up with TRBD1. The material was CD8+ T cells from peripheral blood mononuclear cells, obtained in the third trimester of pregnancy. This TCR derives from a female donor with multiple sclerosis, enrolled in a pregnancy study. The chain's CDR3 is CASSQYTGGTYEQYF. As DNA, the CDR3 is TGCGCCAGCAGCCAATATACAGGGGGGACCTACGAGCAGTACTTC.